These 23 T cell receptor beta chains were sequenced from one sample in a study of beta chain features in type 1 diabetes. Study-wide results and caveats: TCRB CDR3s from Type 1 diabetes patients were moderately but significantly shorter in all four CD4+ subsets.

Antigen specificity for these receptors is unknown. All of the isolated RNA was reverse transcribed, so expressed TCRB transcripts were sequenced. TCRdb keeps only in-frame clones here, not all; method: immunoSEQ multiplex PCR. The sample contains about 150,000 clones, approximately 7.8% of which appear only once. Input material: central memory CD4+ T cells from blood. The receptors were gathered from a woman aged 40 to 50 with type 1 diabetes.

The genes are TRBV10-3 and TRBJ2-7; no firm D call. The CDR3 contains 11 residues. Germline CDR1 is ENHRY and CDR2 is SYGVKD. V lost 5 bases and J lost 5, with 7 bases in between. In DNA, the CDR3 is TGTGCCATCAGTAAAAGAGACGAGCAGTACTTC. Amino acids: CAISKRDEQYF.

This clone was recorded a few times. V and J are TRBV2 and TRBJ2-4; 8 bases fit TRBD1. Losses at the gene ends were 4 bases for V and 6 bases for J; bases not matched to a gene: 2. Per the germline V gene, CDR1 is SNHLY and CDR2 is FYNNEI. This CDR3 contains 13 residues. CDR3 sequence: CASSAGTGNIQYF. CDR3 DNA sequence: TGTGCCAGCAGTGCAGGGACAGGAAACATTCAGTACTTC.

The chain couples TRBV23-1 to TRBJ1-2; 10 bases are shared with TRBD1. TRBV23-1 is annotated as an ORF whose role is uncertain. CDR3 size: 17 residues. Trimming removed 0 bases from V and 8 bases from J; junction bases left unmatched: 12. CDR3 amino acids: CASSQSEGQGPSRGYTF. As DNA, the CDR3 is TGCGCCAGCAGTCAATCCGAGGGACAGGGGCCCAGTCGGGGCTACACCTTC.

This clone was recorded a few times. V gene TRBV11-2 combines with J gene TRBJ1-1; D is unclear. V was pared by 2 bases and J by 4 bases, with 11 bases between. The CDR3 is made up of 14 amino acids. From germline, CDR1 is SGHAT and CDR2 FQNNGV. This CDR3 reads CASSLLERGTEAFF. CDR3 DNA: TGTGCCAGCAGCTTACTCGAGCGAGGCACTGAAGCTTTCTTT.

There are a few counts of this clone. Other DNA sequences within the sample encode an identical CDR3. The rearrangement uses TRBV5-8 and TRBJ1-2, with D tentatively TRBD1 (5 bases). The V end was cut by 0 bases, the J end by 7 bases, with 10 bases between. Germline loops: CDR1 SGHTS, CDR2 YDEGEE. The CDR3 has 13 amino acids. CDR3: CASSLGQGGGYTF. In DNA, the CDR3 is TGTGCCAGCAGCTTGGGGCAGGGTGGTGGCTACACCTTC.

V is TRBV9 and J is TRBJ2-7; 8 nucleotides line up with TRBD2. This CDR3 has 17 amino acids. V was pared by 0 bases and J by 2 bases, with 10 bases of the junction left unmatched. Germline CDR1 reads SGDLS; CDR2 reads YYNGEE. The CDR3 DNA is TGTGCCAGCAGCGTAGATTACGGGACTAGTTCTACCTACGAGCAGTACTTC. It codes for CASSVDYGTSSTYEQYF.

V is TRBV2 and J is TRBJ2-5; D remains unclear. Trimming removed 8 bases at V and 0 bases at J, with 13 bases between. CDR3 length: 14 amino acids. The V gene's germline CDR1 is SNHLY and CDR2 FYNNEI. CDR3: CASRSWFNQETQYF. The CDR3 DNA reads as TGTGCCAGCCGTAGTTGGTTCAACCAAGAGACCCAGTACTTC. Filled out from reference TRBV2 and TRBJ2-5, the complete variable domain reads EPEVTQTPSHQVTQMGQEVILRCVPISNHLYFYWYRQILGQKVEFLVSFYNNEISEKSEIFDDQFSVERPDGSNFTLKIRSTKLEDSAMYFCASRSWFNQETQYFGPGTRLLVL.

This clone showed up just a few times. This chain uses TRBV5-1 with TRBJ1-2; 7 bases fit TRBD1. Per germline, CDR1 SGHRS and CDR2 YFSETQ. The CDR3 has 13 residues. V trimming: 4 bases; J trimming: 6 bases; junction bases outside the gene matches: 6. Here the CDR3 DNA reads TGCGCCAGCAGCCAGGGGGGAAGTGATGGCTACACCTTC. Translating gives CASSQGGSDGYTF.

The chain uses TRBV9 and TRBJ2-1, with TRBD2 matching over 12 bases. Looked up from germline, CDR1 is SGDLS and CDR2 is YYNGEE. The ends lost 5 bases at V and 4 bases at J; junction bases unmatched: 4. This CDR3 spans 15 amino acids. As DNA, the CDR3 is TGTGCCAGCAGTGCCACTAGCGGGGGGTACAATGAGCAGTTCTTC. It is translated as CASSATSGGYNEQFF.

This chain connects TRBV29-1 to TRBJ1-1; no reliable D call. The CDR3 extends over 13 amino acids. The ends were cut back, 4 bases at V and 1 base at J, with 10 bases in the middle. The germline V gene has CDR1 SQVTM and CDR2 ANQGSEA. The CDR3 DNA sequence: TGCAGCGTTGCTAGTTGGCGGAACACTGAAGCTTTCTTT. This gives the protein CSVASWRNTEAFF.

This rearrangement joins TRBV15 to TRBJ2-3; 8 bases are a match to TRBD1. The CDR3 sequence is 14 residues long. The trim removed 3 bases at V and 1 base at J, leaving 0 bases unmatched. The V gene's germline CDR1 is LNHNV and CDR2 YYDKDF (reference sequence). This chain's CDR3 is CATSRDRGTDTQYF. DNA for the CDR3: TGTGCCACCAGCAGGGACAGGGGCACAGATACGCAGTATTTT.

This clone was found a few times. This chain joins TRBV4-3 and TRBJ2-2, with 8 bases aligning to TRBD1. Germline CDR1 reads LGHNA; CDR2 reads YSLEER. J lost 2 bases, V lost 3 bases, and 5 bases had no gene match. This CDR3 is built from 16 residues. CDR3 residues: CASSQWGQANTGELFF. CDR3 in DNA: TGCGCCAGCAGCCAGTGGGGACAGGCTAACACCGGGGAGCTGTTTTTT.

This chain uses TRBV29-1 with TRBJ1-1; possibly TRBD1 for D (5 bases). The V gene's germline CDR1 is SQVTM and CDR2 ANQGSEA. V lost 7 bases and J lost 9, with 18 bases in between. The length of the CDR3 is 12 residues. This chain's CDR3 is CSADTQTSQAFF. CDR3 bases: TGCAGCGCGGACACACAAACTTCACAAGCTTTCTTT.

In this sample, this clone turned up many times. This chain links TRBV29-1 with TRBJ2-1; D is uncertain. The CDR3 covers 10 residues. The V end was cut by 4 bases, the J end by 9 bases, with 7 bases between. The germline V gene has CDR1 SQVTM and CDR2 ANQGSEA. The CDR3 spells CSVGHSEQFF. Written as DNA, the CDR3 is TGCAGCGTTGGTCACTCTGAGCAGTTCTTC.

The table lists this clone with a few counts. The chain uses TRBV2 and TRBJ1-3, with D unclear. Germline V gene sequence: CDR1 SNHLY, CDR2 FYNNEI. The V end was cut by 7 bases, the J end by 0 bases, with 10 bases between. There are 14 residues in the CDR3. This CDR3 reads CASNTASSGNTIYF. In DNA, the CDR3 is TGTGCCAGCAATACAGCCTCCTCTGGAAACACCATATATTTT.

CDR3 loop: CASSSETGSDEQYF. Written as DNA, the CDR3 is TGTGCCAGCAGTTCGGAGACAGGGTCGGACGAGCAGTACTTC. The J gene is TRBJ2-7, the V gene TRBV27; 7 positions agree with TRBD1. The CDR3 length is 14 residues. Losses at the gene ends were 4 bases for V and 5 bases for J; bases not matched to a gene: 8. Germline CDR1 is MNHEY and CDR2 is SMNVEV (reference sequence).

This clone was found a few times. The V gene is TRBV5-1, the J gene TRBJ1-1; D perhaps matches TRBD1 (5 bases). Trimming left V 7 bases short and J 1 base short, with 14 bases between. The CDR3 is 14 residues long. From germline, CDR1 is SGHRS and CDR2 YFSETQ. CDR3 DNA sequence: TGCGCCAGCGGGGTAGGAGGGGCGAACACTGAAGCTTTCTTT. This sequence encodes CASGVGGANTEAFF.

This clone was observed a few times. The chain employs TRBV29-1 and TRBJ2-1, with D possibly TRBD1 on 5 matching bases. This CDR3 region has 14 residues. Trimming removed 7 bases from V and 2 bases from J, with 15 bases in between. Germline values: CDR1 SQVTM, CDR2 ANQGSEA. CDR3 residues: CSGSWQGAYNEQFF. The CDR3 DNA is TGCAGCGGATCCTGGCAGGGTGCCTACAATGAGCAGTTCTTC.

The chain uses TRBV6-4 and TRBJ2-7, with D tentatively TRBD1 (5 bases). Germline CDR1 reads MRHNA; CDR2 reads SNTAGT. Trimming shortened V by 2 bases and J by 0 bases, and 11 bases separated the two germline ends. The CDR3 is made up of 15 amino acids. The CDR3 spells CASSDLDKHSYEQYF. For the CDR3, the DNA is TGTGCCAGCAGTGACCTGGACAAACACTCCTACGAGCAGTACTTC.

The chain recombines TRBV7-9 with TRBJ1-1; D is unresolved. Deletions cut 2 bases from V and 4 bases from J, with 14 bases between. CDR1 and CDR2 (germline): SEHNR, FQNEAQ (reference sequence). The length of the CDR3 is 15 residues. CDR3 in amino acids: CASSLTGWAATEAFF. The CDR3, as DNA: TGTGCCAGCAGCTTAACGGGGTGGGCAGCCACTGAAGCTTTCTTT.

CDR3: CASSQDDVGLGYEQYF. The CDR3 nucleotides read TGCGCCAGCAGCCAAGATGATGTGGGACTAGGCTACGAGCAGTACTTC. This chain joins TRBV4-3 and TRBJ2-7; 8 nucleotides agree with TRBD2. With 0 bases clipped from V and 3 bases from J, the junction kept 7 bases outside the gene matches. The CDR3 length is 16 residues. From germline, CDR1 is LGHNA and CDR2 YSLEER.

The table lists this clone with a few counts. J is TRBJ1-4 and V is TRBV28; perhaps TRBD1 as D (6 bases). Trimming took off 6 bases at V and 3 bases at J, with 11 bases between the two ends. This CDR3 spans 14 amino acids. The germline V gene has CDR1 MDHEN and CDR2 SYDVKM. The CDR3 DNA reads TGTGCCAGCAGCGACGGGACACCTAATGAAAAACTGTTTTTT. Its translation is CASSDGTPNEKLFF.

This chain's CDR3 is CASRTSAGRNIQYF. CDR3 sequence (DNA): TGTGCCAGCAGGACTAGCGCGGGAAGGAACATTCAGTACTTC. This sequence joins TRBV27 and TRBJ2-4; 8 bases are a match to TRBD2. Germline values: CDR1 MNHEY, CDR2 SMNVEV (reference sequence). Trimming cost V 6 bases and J 7 bases; bases outside gene matches: 8. This CDR3 contains 14 residues.